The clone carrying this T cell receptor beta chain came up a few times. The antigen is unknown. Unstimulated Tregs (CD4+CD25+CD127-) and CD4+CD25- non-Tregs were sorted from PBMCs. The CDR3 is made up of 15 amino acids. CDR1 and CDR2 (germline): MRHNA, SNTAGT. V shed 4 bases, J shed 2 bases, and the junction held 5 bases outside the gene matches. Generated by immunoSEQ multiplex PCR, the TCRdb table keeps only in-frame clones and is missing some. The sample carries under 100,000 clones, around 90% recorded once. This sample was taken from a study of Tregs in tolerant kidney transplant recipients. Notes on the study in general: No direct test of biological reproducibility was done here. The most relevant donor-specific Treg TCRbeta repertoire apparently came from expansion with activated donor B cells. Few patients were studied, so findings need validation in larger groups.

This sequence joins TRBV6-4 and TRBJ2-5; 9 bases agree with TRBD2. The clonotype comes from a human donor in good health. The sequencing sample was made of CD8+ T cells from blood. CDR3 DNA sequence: TGTGCCAGCAGTGTTGAAGCGGGGGGACAAGAGACCCAGTACTTC. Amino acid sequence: CASSVEAGGQETQYF.